The T cell receptor (beta chain) under discussion was sequenced for a study of blood T cell repertoires in COVID-19. Per the authors' pipeline: Amplified reference gene primers provided the basis for estimating nucleated cell counts. This table comes from immunoSEQ multiplex PCR, and its TCRdb copy is limited to in-frame clones, with some not included. For V, J and clone size, that table is used; D and trimming come from the DNA. The table lists about 120,000 clones, less than 90% of them singletons. V was cut by 4 bases and J by 4 bases, with 14 bases left in between. The CDR3 covers 16 residues. Looked up from germline, CDR1 is SEHNR and CDR2 is FQNEAQ (reference sequence).

The sequence was obtained from a young woman who had recovered from COVID-19. The specimen was PBMCs or T cells enriched from blood (not recorded which). This chain uses TRBV7-9 with TRBJ2-6, with D possibly TRBD2 on 6 matching bases. The CDR3: CASSSPREPGANVLTF. The CDR3 coding sequence is TGTGCCAGCAGCTCCCCTCGGGAGCCGGGGGCCAACGTCCTGACTTTC. The whole variable domain, remainder taken from reference TRBV7-9 and TRBJ2-6, is DTGVSQNPRHKITKRGQNVTFRCDPISEHNRLYWYRQTLGQGPEFLTYFQNEAQLEKSRLLSDRFSAERPKGSFSTLEIQRTEQGDSAMYLCASSSPREPGANVLTFGAGSRLTVL.